A single sample is the source of the 29 T cell receptor beta chains below, sequenced in a study of OX40 agonist ivuxolimab in advanced cancers. The protocol used for the library was the immunoSEQ multiplex PCR assay. TCRdb's version of the immuneACCESS table is confined to in-frame rearrangements and falls short of the full clone set. An unresolved V gene accounts for under half of the shortfall where checked; the remainder is of unknown origin. The sample data list 60,000 to 70,000 clones, and around 80% of these were observed just once. Together, the top ten hold roughly 5.8% of the sample. The sample here was CD4+ or CD8+ T cells sorted from blood, taken in a trial of the OX40 agonist ivuxolimab. Source of these receptors: an adult with an advanced solid tumor such as melanoma, head and neck, liver or kidney cancer.

The V and J genes are TRBV5-6 and TRBJ1-2; 9 bases align to TRBD1. The ends lost 0 bases at V and 6 bases at J; junction bases unmatched: 9. CDR3 length: 16 residues. The germline V gene has CDR1 SGHDT and CDR2 YYEEEE. CDR3 coding DNA: TGTGCCAGCAGCTTGGTTAAGGACAGGGGATCTGATGGCTACACCTTC. This codes for CASSLVKDRGSDGYTF.

This clone was found a few times. The V and J genes are TRBV28 and TRBJ1-5; 7 positions agree with TRBD1. Trimming at V came to 11 bases and at J to 4 bases, leaving 5 bases not matched to a gene. Germline CDR1 is MDHEN and CDR2 is SYDVKM. This CDR3 comprises 12 residues. CDR3: CALQGFNQPQHF. The CDR3 nucleotides are TGTGCCCTACAGGGGTTTAATCAGCCCCAGCATTTT.

The chain has TRBV7-2 and TRBJ2-2; D may correspond to TRBD1 or TRBD2 (5 bases each). The CDR3 is 16 amino acids. The germline gives CDR1 SGHTA, CDR2 FQGNSA. Trimming removed 7 bases from V and 2 bases from J, with 17 bases in between. CDR3 residues: CASTAGGAVNTGELFF. The CDR3 bases are TGTGCCAGCACCGCGGGTGGGGCAGTCAACACCGGGGAGCTGTTTTTT. The full variable domain, completed using reference TRBV7-2 and TRBJ2-2, is GAGVSQSPSNKVTEKGKDVELRCDPISGHTALYWYRQSLGQGLEFLIYFQGNSAPDKSGLPSDRFSAERTGGSVSTLTIQRTQQEDSAVYLCASTAGGAVNTGELFFGEGSRLTVL.

The chain recombines TRBV19 with TRBJ1-5; D call uncertain. V lost 3 bases and J lost 4, with 13 bases in between. Per germline, CDR1 LNHDA and CDR2 SQIVND (reference sequence). This CDR3 is built from 15 residues. Here the CDR3 DNA reads TGTGCCAGTAGTATTCAGGTCAGCACGAATCAGCCCCAGCATTTT. Translating it yields CASSIQVSTNQPQHF.

This clone was seen more than once but under ten times. The V call is TRBV11-3, the J call TRBJ1-6; D uncertain. CDR1 and CDR2 (germline): SGHNT, YENEEA. V was pared by 1 base and J by 9 bases, with 10 bases between. CDR3 length: 14 residues. CDR3 sequence (DNA): TGTGCCAGCAGCTTAGGCCAGGCCGGTTCACCCCTCCACTTT. Translating it yields CASSLGQAGSPLHF.

The chain links TRBV7-6 to TRBJ2-1, with D perhaps matching TRBD2 (7 bases). CDR1 SGHVS and CDR2 FNYEAQ come from the germline V gene. This CDR3 comprises 14 residues. V was shortened by 5 bases and J by 7 bases, with 15 bases between the two germline ends. The CDR3 is CASSQEGGPNEQFF. CDR3 bases: TGTGCCAGCAGCCAGGAGGGGGGGCCTAATGAGCAGTTCTTC.

The CDR3 loop is CASSGTGYGYTF. The CDR3 DNA is TGTGCCAGTAGTGGGACAGGCTATGGCTACACCTTC. This chain joins TRBV19 and TRBJ1-2; TRBD1 agrees at 8 bases. CDR3 length: 12 amino acids. The ends lost 5 bases at V and 4 bases at J; junction bases unmatched: 0. Germline loops: CDR1 LNHDA, CDR2 SQIVND (reference sequence).

The V and J genes are TRBV27 and TRBJ2-1, with TRBD2 identical over 8 bases. This CDR3 comprises 15 residues. Germline V gives CDR1 MNHEY, CDR2 SMNVEV (reference sequence). V lost 2 bases to trimming and J lost 4 bases; unmatched junction nucleotides: 4. The CDR3 reads CASSLAQREYNEQFF. DNA of the CDR3: TGTGCCAGCAGTTTAGCCCAGCGGGAGTACAATGAGCAGTTCTTC.

The chain links TRBV29-1 to TRBJ1-1; no definite D call. V dropped 4 bases and J dropped 0 bases, with 3 bases sitting between them. Germline CDR1 is SQVTM and CDR2 is ANQGSEA. The CDR3 length is 11 residues. This CDR3 is CSVVLNTEAFF. As DNA, the CDR3 is TGCAGCGTTGTTTTGAACACTGAAGCTTTCTTT.

The rearrangement links TRBV7-8 to TRBJ2-3; no clear D gene. The germline V gene has CDR1 SGHVS and CDR2 FQNEAQ. The CDR3 spans 12 residues. V dropped 6 bases and J dropped 6 bases, with 10 bases sitting between them. This CDR3 reads CASRLDPDTQYF. CDR3 nucleotide sequence: TGTGCCAGCAGGCTAGATCCGGATACGCAGTATTTT.

The chain carries TRBV6-6 and TRBJ1-5; no firm D call. Trimming took off 8 bases at V and 8 bases at J, with 10 bases between the two ends. CDR1 is MNHNY and CDR2 is SVGAGI in the germline V gene (reference sequence). The CDR3 has 11 residues. This CDR3 is CASREQKPQHF. In nucleotides, the CDR3 is TGTGCCAGCCGCGAACAGAAGCCCCAGCATTTT.

This chain connects TRBV5-1 to TRBJ1-1, with a weak D call TRBD1 (5 bases). Germline CDR1 reads SGHRS; CDR2 reads YFSETQ. Trimming took 2 bases from V and 5 from J, leaving 16 bases between them. The CDR3 extends over 15 amino acids. The DNA for the CDR3 is TGCGCCAGCAGCTTTGGGCCAGGGCTGGGGACTGAAGCTTTCTTT. This sequence encodes CASSFGPGLGTEAFF. Looking up the rest from reference TRBV5-1 and TRBJ1-1 gives the full variable domain: KAGVTQTPRYLIKTRGQQVTLSCSPISGHRSVSWYQQTPGQGLQFLFEYFSETQRNKGNFPGRFSGRQFSNSRSEMNVSTLELGDSALYLCASSFGPGLGTEAFFGQGTRLTVV.

This sequence joins TRBV14 and TRBJ1-5; D not certain. The V end was cut by 0 bases, the J end by 4 bases, with 7 bases between. Germline V gives CDR1 SGHDN, CDR2 FVKESK. CDR3 length: 14 amino acids. As DNA, the CDR3 is TGTGCCAGCAGCCAAGATGGCGGGAATCAGCCCCAGCATTTT. Translated: CASSQDGGNQPQHF.

This clone was counted only a few times. This chain uses TRBV2 with TRBJ1-6; perhaps TRBD1 as D (6 bases). Germline V CDR1 and CDR2: SNHLY, FYNNEI. This CDR3 comprises 13 residues. V lost 6 bases and J lost 10, with 13 bases in between. The CDR3 spells CASRGGRDSPLHF. CDR3 DNA: TGTGCCAGCAGAGGGGGGAGGGACTCACCCCTCCACTTT.

This clone showed up just once. The chain is built from TRBV12-5 and TRBJ2-1, with D possibly being TRBD2 (5 bases). V gave up 5 bases and J gave up 7 bases, with 12 bases separating them. Germline values: CDR1 LGHNT, CDR2 FRNRAP. There are 13 residues in the CDR3. This CDR3 is CASGQTPGNEQFF. In DNA form, the CDR3 reads TGTGCTAGTGGTCAAACCCCGGGAAATGAGCAGTTCTTC.

This clone was observed once. V usage is TRBV5-4 and J usage is TRBJ2-2, with 7 bases fitting TRBD1. The CDR3 consists of 16 residues. V lost 2 bases to trimming and J lost 6 bases; unmatched junction nucleotides: 10. Germline CDR1 SGHNT, CDR2 YYREEE (reference sequence). The CDR3 nucleotides read TGTGCCAGCAGCTTTGAGACAGGGCTTGTCTCCGGGGAGCTGTTTTTT. It specifies CASSFETGLVSGELFF.

This clone was counted a few times. The V call is TRBV10-3, the J call TRBJ1-5; D remains ambiguous. Germline V gives CDR1 ENHRY, CDR2 SYGVKD. V was trimmed by 6 bases and J by 8 bases, leaving 14 bases between them. This CDR3 spans 13 amino acids. CDR3 sequence reads: CAIRAGLLEPQHF. The DNA for the CDR3 is TGTGCCATCAGAGCGGGCCTCCTTGAGCCCCAGCATTTT.

V usage is TRBV7-8 and J usage is TRBJ2-5; 8 bases map to TRBD1. Germline V lookup: CDR1 SGHVS, CDR2 FQNEAQ. The length of the CDR3 is 15 residues. Trimming took 0 bases from V and 5 from J; bases not matched to a gene: 5. The CDR3 DNA follows: TGTGCCAGCAGCTTAGCGGACAGGGCGGTGGAGACCCAGTACTTC. It encodes CASSLADRAVETQYF.

This clone was counted once. This chain links TRBV5-1 with TRBJ2-1; 8 bases match TRBD2. Looked up from germline, CDR1 is SGHRS and CDR2 is YFSETQ. This CDR3 comprises 15 residues. V shed 2 bases and J 5 bases; nucleotides not matched to a gene: 6. The CDR3: CASSFTGGPNNEQFF. The CDR3 DNA follows: TGCGCCAGCAGCTTCACGGGGGGGCCTAACAATGAGCAGTTCTTC.

V gene TRBV7-2 combines with J gene TRBJ1-2; D ambiguous. The length of the CDR3 is 15 residues. The V gene lost 0 bases and the J gene lost 6 bases, with 14 bases spanning the gap. In germline, CDR1 is SGHTA, CDR2 FQGNSA. The CDR3 nucleotides read TGTGCCAGCAGCTTAGCGGAGCACGGCCGCGATGGCTACACCTTC. Translation: CASSLAEHGRDGYTF.

This sequence joins TRBV5-1 and TRBJ1-4; weak D call: TRBD1 (6 bases). The CDR3 has 14 residues. The V end lost 4 bases, the J end lost 3 bases, and 10 bases lay between the germline ends. CDR1 and CDR2 from the germline V gene are SGHRS and YFSETQ. The CDR3 nucleotides read TGCGCCAGCAGCCCGACAGGCCCTAATGAAAAACTGTTTTTT. This gives the protein CASSPTGPNEKLFF. Filled out from reference TRBV5-1 and TRBJ1-4, the complete variable domain reads KAGVTQTPRYLIKTRGQQVTLSCSPISGHRSVSWYQQTPGQGLQFLFEYFSETQRNKGNFPGRFSGRQFSNSRSEMNVSTLELGDSALYLCASSPTGPNEKLFFGSGTQLSVL.

V is TRBV9 and J is TRBJ2-1; TRBD2 agrees at 8 bases. Germline lookup yields CDR1 SGDLS and CDR2 YYNGEE. This CDR3 contains 15 residues. After removal of 3 bases from V and 7 bases from J, the junction contained 9 bases not matched to a gene. CDR3 sequence reads: CASSEGPGLENEQFF. CDR3 DNA: TGTGCCAGCAGCGAGGGACCGGGACTAGAAAATGAGCAGTTCTTC. The full variable domain, in which reference TRBV9 and TRBJ2-1 provide the parts outside the CDR3, is DSGVTQTPKHLITATGQRVTLRCSPRSGDLSVYWYQQSLDQGLQFLIQYYNGEERAKGNILERFSAQQFPDLHSELNLSSLELGDSALYFCASSEGPGLENEQFFGPGTRLTVL.

The rearrangement links TRBV28 to TRBJ1-2; TRBD1 is a possible D gene (6 bases). The CDR3 is 13 amino acids. V lost 5 bases to trimming and J lost 4 bases, with 11 bases between them. Germline loops: CDR1 MDHEN, CDR2 SYDVKM. CDR3 coding DNA: TGTGCCAGCAGTCCTACAGGGTCCTATGGCTACACCTTC. It translates to CASSPTGSYGYTF.

CDR3 sequence reads: CASSYGHGPAETQYF. CDR3 bases: TGTGCCAGCAGTTACGGGCACGGGCCGGCAGAGACCCAGTACTTC. The chain employs TRBV6-5 and TRBJ2-5; D remains ambiguous. Trimming stripped 2 bases from V and 4 bases from J, with 14 bases between. Germline-derived CDR1 and CDR2 are MNHEY and SVGAGI. The CDR3 runs 15 residues.

The genes are TRBV5-1 and TRBJ2-7, with D possibly matching TRBD2 (5 bases). The CDR3 is 15 residues long. CDR1 and CDR2 (germline): SGHRS, YFSETQ. V was pared by 2 bases and J by 2 bases, with 14 bases between. In DNA, the CDR3 is TGCGCCAGCAGCTTTGGAGGAATCGCGCCCTACGAGCAGTACTTC. It specifies CASSFGGIAPYEQYF.

Concerning this clone itself: The same CDR3 arises from other DNA sequences in this sample as well. The V gene is TRBV27, the J gene TRBJ2-5; TRBD2 might be the D (5 bases). Trimming cost V 4 bases and J 5 bases, with 11 bases left between them. The CDR3 totals 13 residues. CDR1 and CDR2 from the germline V gene are MNHEY and SMNVEV (reference sequence). CDR3 region: CASSWVPGETQYF. In nucleotides, the CDR3 is TGTGCCAGCAGTTGGGTCCCGGGGGAGACCCAGTACTTC.

The chain recombines TRBV4-2 with TRBJ2-1, with D unclear. Germline V gene lookup returns CDR1 LGHNA and CDR2 YNFKEQ. V gave up 3 bases and J gave up 6 bases, with 3 bases separating them. The CDR3 length is 11 residues. DNA of the CDR3: TGTGCCAGCAGCCAGGTCAATGAGCAGTTCTTC. The encoded protein is CASSQVNEQFF.

The table lists this clone with many counts. The chain recombines TRBV4-2 with TRBJ2-7; D gene uncertain. The CDR3 contains 15 residues. The germline V gene has CDR1 LGHNA and CDR2 YNFKEQ. The germline V and J ends were trimmed by 1 base and 0 bases, with 10 bases remaining between them. CDR3 DNA: TGTGCCAGCAGCCAAGTGGTTGAGAGCTCCTACGAGCAGTACTTC. Residues: CASSQVVESSYEQYF.

As DNA, the CDR3 is TGTGCCAGCAGTTGGAACAGGGAGTACCAAGAGACCCAGTACTTC. Translating it yields CASSWNREYQETQYF. V usage is TRBV28 and J usage is TRBJ2-5; TRBD1 is a possible D gene (6 bases). The CDR3 contains 15 residues. V was pared by 4 bases and J by 0 bases, with 12 bases between. CDR1 and CDR2 (germline): MDHEN, SYDVKM. The whole variable domain, filled in from reference TRBV28 and TRBJ2-5, reads DVKVTQSSRYLVKRTGEKVFLECVQDMDHENMFWYRQDPGLGLRLIYFSYDVKMKEKGDIPEGYSVSREKKERFSLILESASTNQTSMYLCASSWNREYQETQYFGPGTRLLVL.